Shown below are 20 T cell receptor beta chains from a single sample sequenced in a study of control samples from healthy donors and cancer patients. Assay: immunoSEQ multiplex PCR; the TCRdb copy retains only in-frame clones and omits some. The repertoire consists of roughly 120,000 clones, with 80% to 90% occurring once and the leading ten covering 1.1%. Input material: PBMCs. These receptor sequences come from a woman in her forties or fifties with colorectal cancer.

This clone was picked up one time. This chain connects TRBV5-1 to TRBJ1-5, with D unresolved. V was clipped by 2 bases and J by 0 bases, with 9 bases between them. Germline CDR1 SGHRS, CDR2 YFSETQ. The CDR3 spans 15 residues. This CDR3 is CASSLSTGSNQPQHF. CDR3 sequence (DNA): TGCGCCAGCAGCTTAAGTACCGGTAGCAATCAGCCCCAGCATTTT.

Concerning this clone: The junction differs from germline at one of its ends, possibly a read error. The chain employs TRBV7-7 and TRBJ1-4, with D hard to call. The CDR3 contains 13 residues. Germline values: CDR1 SSHAT, CDR2 FNYEAQ (reference sequence). This CDR3 reads CASSPAVDEKLFF. CDR3 bases: TGTGCTAGCAGCCCGGCAGTGGATGAAAAACTGTTTTTT.

This clone has a single count. The V and J genes are TRBV23-1 and TRBJ1-2, with 8 nucleotides matching TRBD1. TRBV23-1 is classed as an ORF, of uncertain function. The length of the CDR3 is 17 residues. The V gene end was trimmed by 1 base and the J gene end by 7 bases; junction bases not matched to a gene: 14. CDR3 DNA: TGCGCCAGCAGTCAATGGTGTCAGGCAGGGGGCGAGGGTGGCTACACCTTC. Protein product: CASSQWCQAGGEGGYTF.

The V call is TRBV5-5, the J call TRBJ1-4; no reliable D call. The CDR3 sequence is 15 residues long. Per germline, CDR1 SGHKS and CDR2 YYEKEE (reference sequence). V was pared by 0 bases and J by 4 bases, with 10 bases between. CDR3 in amino acids: CASSLAPQINEKLFF. The CDR3 region has the DNA TGTGCCAGCAGCTTGGCACCGCAGATTAATGAAAAACTGTTTTTT.

The J gene is TRBJ1-6, the V gene TRBV5-8; D call uncertain. V lost 2 bases and J lost 8, with 11 bases in between. The CDR3 length is 14 residues. Germline lookup yields CDR1 SGHTS and CDR2 YDEGEE. The DNA of the CDR3 is TGTGCCAGCAGCTTTCCGGCTACGGATTCACCCCTCCACTTT. Protein product: CASSFPATDSPLHF.

V is TRBV15 and J is TRBJ1-2, with D perhaps matching TRBD1 (5 bases). Germline V gives CDR1 LNHNV, CDR2 YYDKDF (reference sequence). The CDR3 runs to 15 residues. The germline V and J ends were trimmed by 0 bases and 7 bases, with 15 bases remaining between them. The DNA for the CDR3 is TGTGCCACCAGCAGAGATGTCGGGACCACTGGTGGCTACACCTTC. Translation: CATSRDVGTTGGYTF.

The chain recombines TRBV28 with TRBJ2-7, with no clear D. Germline lookup yields CDR1 MDHEN and CDR2 SYDVKM. The CDR3 totals 14 residues. V lost 1 base to trimming and J lost 5 bases, with 12 bases between them. The CDR3 protein is CASSLLSEAHEQYF. CDR3 bases: TGTGCCAGCAGTTTATTGAGCGAGGCCCACGAGCAGTACTTC.

The rearrangement uses TRBV28 and TRBJ1-1, with D maybe TRBD1 (6 bases). The germline CDR1 and CDR2 sequences are MDHEN and SYDVKM. Trimming removed 6 bases from V and 1 base from J, with 18 bases in between. The CDR3 sequence is 16 residues long. In nucleotides, the CDR3 is TGTGCCAGCAGGAACCTCGGGGGCAGCTCGAACACTGAAGCTTTCTTT. Translation: CASRNLGGSSNTEAFF.

This chain uses TRBV2 with TRBJ2-5; D is ambiguous. The germline V gene has CDR1 SNHLY and CDR2 FYNNEI. The CDR3 consists of 12 residues. V lost 8 bases, J lost 5 bases, and 12 bases lay in between. The CDR3 sequence: CASGGRSETQYF. CDR3 DNA sequence: TGTGCCAGCGGTGGCAGGAGTGAGACCCAGTACTTC. The full variable domain, in which reference TRBV2 and TRBJ2-5 provide the parts outside the CDR3, is EPEVTQTPSHQVTQMGQEVILRCVPISNHLYFYWYRQILGQKVEFLVSFYNNEISEKSEIFDDQFSVERPDGSNFTLKIRSTKLEDSAMYFCASGGRSETQYFGPGTRLLVL.

This chain connects TRBV24-1 to TRBJ2-3; 10 bases are a match to TRBD1. V was clipped by 3 bases and J by 6 bases; unmatched bases: 5. Per germline, CDR1 KGHDR and CDR2 SFDVKD. CDR3 length: 15 amino acids. The CDR3, as DNA: TGTGCCACCAGTGATAGGGGACAGGGGATCGATACGCAGTATTTT. It codes for CATSDRGQGIDTQYF.

V is TRBV10-1 and J is TRBJ1-5; D ambiguous. The V end was cut by 4 bases, the J end by 7 bases, with 11 bases between. Germline loops: CDR1 WNHNN, CDR2 SYGVQD (reference sequence). The CDR3 is 13 residues long. This CDR3 reads CASSAISGQPQHF. CDR3 coding DNA: TGCGCCAGCAGTGCGATTAGTGGACAGCCCCAGCATTTT.

The chain is built from TRBV3-1 (or the pseudogene TRBV3-2) and TRBJ2-3, with 11 bases that match TRBD2. Germline trimming cut 0 bases from V and 6 bases from J; bases unmatched to any gene: 8. Germline CDR1 LGHDT, CDR2 YNNKEL (reference sequence). CDR3 size: 17 residues. CDR3 in amino acids: CASSQDLIAGGTDTQYF. The CDR3 DNA follows: TGTGCCAGCAGCCAAGATTTAATAGCGGGAGGGACGGATACGCAGTATTTT.

The chain combines TRBV6-1 with TRBJ2-5; D call uncertain. Germline CDR1 reads MNHNS; CDR2 reads SASEGT. The CDR3 runs to 17 residues. V gave up 4 bases and J gave up 0 bases, with 18 bases separating them. The CDR3 spells CASSGTSARLYQETQYF. Here the CDR3 DNA reads TGTGCCAGCAGTGGGACGTCCGCCCGCCTTTACCAAGAGACCCAGTACTTC.

The J gene is TRBJ2-7, the V gene TRBV12-5, with D tentatively TRBD1 (7 bases). The CDR3 contains 13 residues. V lost 9 bases and J 6 bases, leaving 18 bases between the germline ends. Per the germline V gene, CDR1 is LGHNT and CDR2 is FRNRAP. CDR3 sequence reads: CASRQGVGGEQYF. The DNA for the CDR3 is TGTGCTAGCCGACAGGGCGTCGGGGGCGAGCAGTACTTC. The full variable domain, with the rest looked up from reference TRBV12-5 and TRBJ2-7, is DARVTQTPRHKVTEMGQEVTMRCQPILGHNTVFWYRQTMMQGLELLAYFRNRAPLDDSGMPKDRFSAEMPDATLATLKIQPSEPRDSAVYFCASRQGVGGEQYFGPGTRLTVT.

The gene calls are TRBV20-1 and TRBJ2-1; 8 nucleotides align to TRBD1. The germline gives CDR1 DFQATT, CDR2 SNEGSKA (reference sequence). The CDR3 totals 14 residues. The trim removed 3 bases at V and 5 bases at J, leaving 6 bases unmatched. CDR3 DNA sequence: TGCAGTGCTAGTAGGACAGGGAGGCACAATGAGCAGTTCTTC. It codes for CSASRTGRHNEQFF.

This rearrangement joins TRBV5-6 to TRBJ2-3; 7 bases agree with TRBD2. CDR3 size: 14 residues. V shed 2 bases and J 5 bases; nucleotides not matched to a gene: 5. CDR1 and CDR2 (germline): SGHDT, YYEEEE. CDR3 sequence (DNA): TGTGCCAGCAGCTTTTCACTAGCGCAAGATACGCAGTATTTT. Translated: CASSFSLAQDTQYF.

The chain combines TRBV11-3 with TRBJ1-1, with D hard to call. CDR1 is SGHNT and CDR2 is YENEEA in the germline V gene. The length of the CDR3 is 13 residues. V lost 5 bases and J 0 bases, leaving 7 bases between the germline ends. The CDR3 bases are TGTGCCAGCAGCACCGGGGTGAACACTGAAGCTTTCTTT. Protein sequence: CASSTGVNTEAFF.

The CDR3 nucleotides read TGTGCCAGCAGTTTTTGGGCAACTAATGAAAAACTGTTTTTT. This sequence encodes CASSFWATNEKLFF. V is TRBV28 and J is TRBJ1-4; the D is unclear. Per the germline V gene, CDR1 is MDHEN and CDR2 is SYDVKM. The length of the CDR3 is 14 residues. V was shortened by 3 bases and J by 0 bases, with 5 bases between the two germline ends.

The J gene is TRBJ1-2, the V gene TRBV11-2, with D unclear. The V and J ends lost 6 bases and 4 bases respectively, with 18 bases between them. CDR3 size: 15 residues. Per germline, CDR1 SGHAT and CDR2 FQNNGV. CDR3 nucleotide sequence: TGTGCCAGCAGGCCTCTCGTAAGGGCTGGCTATGGCTACACCTTC. This encodes CASRPLVRAGYGYTF.

This sequence joins TRBV7-6 and TRBJ2-7; 10 nucleotides align to TRBD1. The length of the CDR3 is 15 residues. After removal of 1 base from V and 7 bases from J, the junction contained 7 bases not matched to a gene. Germline V gene sequence: CDR1 SGHVS, CDR2 FNYEAQ. CDR3 sequence: CASSLDPAGQGEQYF. CDR3 in DNA: TGTGCCAGCAGCTTAGACCCAGCGGGACAGGGGGAGCAGTACTTC. Supplemented by reference TRBV7-6 and TRBJ2-7, the full variable domain reads GAGVSQSPRYKVTKRGQDVALRCDPISGHVSLYWYRQALGQGPEFLTYFNYEAQQDKSGLPNDRFSAERPEGSISTLTIQRTEQRDSAMYRCASSLDPAGQGEQYFGPGTRLTVT.